Listed below are T cell receptor beta chains from one sample, sequenced in a study of blood T cell repertoires in COVID-19. Sequencing was performed with immunoSEQ multiplex PCR; in TCRdb, only in-frame clones are kept and a portion is missing. The repertoire holds under 300,000 clones, with 75% to 90% as singletons. The sequenced sample was peripheral blood. The receptors were sampled from a man aged 50 or older with acute or convalescent COVID-19. Each CDR3 is given with its conserved first and last residue. Each record gives: clone size, D gene, J gene, V gene, CDR3 DNA, CDR3 protein. D genes are given only for firm matches. Size values are once, few and many counts, or a class for expanded clones, and some rows have none.

few TRBD2 TRBJ2-2 TRBV3-1/TRBV3-2 TGTGCCAGCAGCAGGCGGGAGACCGGGGAGCTGTTTTTT CASSRRETGELFF
. TRBD1 TRBJ1-2 TRBV6-5 TGTGCCAGCAGTTATCGGGACAGGCAGGCGTATGGCTACACCTTC CASSYRDRQAYGYTF
. TRBD1 TRBJ2-5 TRBV6-5 TGTGCCAGCCCGGGACAGGGTTCTGAGACCCAGTACTTC CASPGQGSETQYF
. . TRBJ2-3 TRBV11-2 TGTGCCAGCAGCTTAGGGTCGGGACTCCTCTCCACGCAGTATTTT CASSLGSGLLSTQYF
. . TRBJ1-1 TRBV7-3 TGTGCCAGCGCTAGCGCGGGGGACACTGAAGCTTTCTTT CASASAGDTEAFF
. . TRBJ1-6 TRBV13 TGTGCCAGCAGCTTAGGGTTGGTCAGCTCCTATAATTCACCCCTCCACTTT CASSLGLVSSYNSPLHF
once . TRBJ1-1 TRBV23-1 TGCGCCAGCAGTCACTCGGTGGCAGGGCGGAACACTGAAGCTTTCTTT CASSHSVAGRNTEAFF
. TRBD1 TRBJ1-2 TRBV11-2 TGTGCCAGCAGCTACCGGGGGGGACAGGGAGGCTACACCTTC CASSYRGGQGGYTF
. TRBD1 TRBJ1-5 TRBV18 TGTGCCAGCTCACGGGACAGGGACAATCAGCCCCAGCATTTT CASSRDRDNQPQHF
once . TRBJ2-1 TRBV5-6 TGTGCCAGCAGCTTCGGCGGGGACTCCTACAATGAGCAGTTCTTC CASSFGGDSYNEQFF
. TRBD1 TRBJ2-2 TRBV6-5 TGTGCCAGCAGTTCTGGGACAGGGTGGTCCGGGGAGCTGTTTTTT CASSSGTGWSGELFF
. TRBD2 TRBJ2-3 TRBV7-9 TGTGCCAGCAGCTCGACTAGCGGGGGTCCAGATACGCAGTATTTT CASSSTSGGPDTQYF
. TRBD1 TRBJ2-1 TRBV24-1 TGTGCCACCAGTGATACCCGACAGGGGGTCCCCAATGAGCAGTTCTTC CATSDTRQGVPNEQFF
. . TRBJ2-2 TRBV19 TGTGCCAGTAGTATAGAAGGGGGGGCCTCCTCCGGGGAGCTGTTTTTT CASSIEGGASSGELFF
. . TRBJ2-7 TRBV5-6 TGTGCCAGCAGCTTGATGAGTTATCGAGGGTACGAGCAGTACTTC CASSLMSYRGYEQYF
. . TRBJ2-2 TRBV5-1 TGCGCCAGCAGCTTGGCGGAGACCGGGGAGCTGTTTTTT CASSLAETGELFF
once . TRBJ2-7 TRBV2 TGTGCCAGTAGGCGGGGGCTGCTCTCCTACGAGCAGTACTTC CASRRGLLSYEQYF
. TRBD1 TRBJ1-6 TRBV11-2 TGTGCCAGCAGCATCCTGACAGGGGAAACGTCACCCCTCCACTTT CASSILTGETSPLHF
. . TRBJ1-1 TRBV2 TGTGCCAGCAGTGTATGGGCAGGGTTTAGGGCTTTCTTT CASSVWAGFRAFF
. TRBD1 TRBJ1-2 TRBV28 TGTGCCAGCACCCTAGGCAGGACAGGGGGCTGGAACTATGGCTACACCTTC CASTLGRTGGWNYGYTF
. TRBD2 TRBJ2-1 TRBV7-3 TGTGCCAGCAGCTTACCCCGACTAGCGGGGGGGCCTGAGCAGTTCTTC CASSLPRLAGGPEQFF
. . TRBJ1-1 TRBV18 TGTGCCAGCTCATCACTGAGGGGGGAGGGCACTGAAGCTTTCTTT CASSSLRGEGTEAFF
. TRBD1 TRBJ1-2 TRBV12-5 TGTGCTAGTGGTTTGCCGGGACAGGCGGGGGGCTACACCTTC CASGLPGQAGGYTF
. TRBD1 TRBJ2-7 TRBV10-1 TGCGCCAGCGGGACAGGGTCCCACGAGCAGTACTTC CASGTGSHEQYF
. . TRBJ1-6 TRBV4-2 TGTGCCAGCAGCCAAGATCGGCGGGCCCTCCACTTT CASSQDRRALHF
. TRBD1 TRBJ1-2 TRBV5-6 TGTGCCAGCAGCCAGCCGCGGGGCAGGGGGTTTATTGGCTACACCTTC CASSQPRGRGFIGYTF
. . TRBJ2-7 TRBV7-7 TGTGCTAGCAGGGCCGGACTGTCTACCTACGAGCAGTACTTC CASRAGLSTYEQYF
. TRBD2 TRBJ2-1 TRBV7-3 TGTGCCAGCGGCCGAGCGGGGTACAATGAGCAGTTCTTC CASGRAGYNEQFF
. . TRBJ2-5 TRBV2 TGTGCCAGCGCTCCCGCGACAGAGGTCACCCAGTACTTC CASAPATEVTQYF
. . TRBJ2-1 TRBV11-3 TGTGCCAGCAGCCGGGACACGGTATACAATGAGCAGTTCTTC CASSRDTVYNEQFF
. TRBD1 TRBJ1-2 TRBV5-5 TGTGCCAGCAGCTTGGGGGGACAGGGCAACTATGGCTACACCTTC CASSLGGQGNYGYTF
. TRBD1 TRBJ1-1 TRBV19 TGTGCCAGTAGTATCGGGACAGGGGGCGAAGCTTTCTTT CASSIGTGGEAFF
. TRBD1 TRBJ2-7 TRBV3-1/TRBV3-2 TGTGCCAGCAGCCAATTGTCAGGGGGCCACGAGCAGTACTTC CASSQLSGGHEQYF